Listed here are 7 T cell receptor beta chains from one sample, sequenced in a study of blood T cell repertoires in COVID-19. Using immunoSEQ multiplex PCR, the repertoire was profiled, and TCRdb retains in-frame clones only, with some absent. The profile shows fewer than 350,000 clones, around 84% of them singletons. Sequencing was carried out using PBMCs or T cells enriched from blood (not recorded which). Receptor source: a woman in her thirties who had been exposed to COVID-19.

The gene calls are TRBV27 and TRBJ2-5, with 9 bases that match TRBD2. The CDR3 spans 17 residues. Germline CDR1 and CDR2: MNHEY and SMNVEV (reference sequence). The trim removed 2 bases at V and 2 bases at J, leaving 9 bases unmatched. CDR3: CASSLGRGGSVQETQYF. The CDR3 bases are TGTGCCAGCAGTTTAGGGCGGGGGGGCTCCGTTCAAGAGACCCAGTACTTC.

This clone was found once. The J gene is TRBJ2-5, the V gene TRBV28; 10 bases align to TRBD2. V lost 1 base, J lost 5 bases, and 7 bases stayed unmatched. Germline V gene data show CDR1 as MDHEN and CDR2 as SYDVKM. The CDR3 extends over 16 amino acids. The CDR3 reads CASSLSAGGGGETQYF. Written as DNA, the CDR3 is TGTGCCAGCAGTTTATCAGCGGGAGGGGGAGGGGAGACCCAGTACTTC. Together with reference TRBV28 and TRBJ2-5, the CDR3 gives the full variable domain: DVKVTQSSRYLVKRTGEKVFLECVQDMDHENMFWYRQDPGLGLRLIYFSYDVKMKEKGDIPEGYSVSREKKERFSLILESASTNQTSMYLCASSLSAGGGGETQYFGPGTRLLVL.

This clone was seen many times. The chain is built from TRBV7-3 and TRBJ1-2, with unresolved D. The CDR3 runs to 13 residues. V lost 2 bases and J 4 bases, leaving 8 bases between the germline ends. Germline V CDR1 and CDR2: SGHTA, FQGTGA. CDR3 region: CASSLPQSYGYTF. CDR3 in DNA: TGTGCCAGCAGCTTACCACAGTCCTATGGCTACACCTTC.

The genes are TRBV7-9 and TRBJ2-3, with TRBD1 as a possible D gene (6 bases). CDR3 length equals 15 residues. The V end was cut by 5 bases, the J end by 0 bases, with 12 bases between. Germline lookup yields CDR1 SEHNR and CDR2 FQNEAQ (reference sequence). DNA of the CDR3: TGTGCCAGCAGCACCGGACAGACTAGCACAGATACGCAGTATTTT. Protein product: CASSTGQTSTDTQYF.

This clone was seen more than once but under ten times. The chain recombines TRBV28 with TRBJ1-2, with TRBD1 matching over 8 bases. The trim removed 5 bases at V and 4 bases at J, leaving 6 bases unmatched. Germline values: CDR1 MDHEN, CDR2 SYDVKM. The CDR3 has 14 residues. The CDR3 nucleotides read TGTGCCAGCAGTCCAGACAGGGGTTTCTATGGCTACACCTTC. Protein product: CASSPDRGFYGYTF.

The sample holds one count of this clone. The rearrangement uses TRBV9 and TRBJ1-1; D ambiguous. CDR1 SGDLS and CDR2 YYNGEE come from the germline V gene. The CDR3 is made up of 16 amino acids. Trimming removed 1 base from V and 1 base from J, with 14 bases in between. Here the CDR3 reads CASSVSIAGPNTEAFF. CDR3 coding DNA: TGTGCCAGCAGCGTATCGATTGCAGGCCCGAACACTGAAGCTTTCTTT.

The rearrangement links TRBV18 to TRBJ1-2; D call uncertain. This CDR3 has 15 amino acids. Trimming stripped 1 base from V and 3 bases from J, with 12 bases between. Germline V gene lookup returns CDR1 KGHSH and CDR2 LQKENI. For the CDR3, the DNA is TGTGCCAGCTCACCACTCGCCCTCGGGGACTATGGCTACACCTTC. It specifies CASSPLALGDYGYTF.